The 18 T cell receptor beta chains given below trace back to one sample, sequenced in a study of blood T cell repertoires in COVID-19. TCRdb keeps only in-frame clones here, not all; method: immunoSEQ multiplex PCR. The sample lists over 110,000 clones; about 80% were seen once. Input material: peripheral blood. Receptors were obtained from a man between 65 and 85 years old who had recovered from COVID-19.

The J gene is TRBJ2-1, the V gene TRBV19; 8 bases line up with TRBD2. The CDR3 contains 16 residues. The ends lost 0 bases at V and 3 bases at J; junction bases unmatched: 4. From germline, CDR1 is LNHDA and CDR2 SQIVND (reference sequence). The CDR3 nucleotides are TGTGCCAGTAGTATAGATAGCGGGGAATACTACAATGAGCAGTTCTTC. Its protein product is CASSIDSGEYYNEQFF.

The chain uses TRBV6-5 and TRBJ2-7; no firm D call. V lost 6 bases to trimming and J lost 2 bases, with 14 bases between them. CDR1 is MNHEY, CDR2 SVGAGI, per germline. The CDR3 is 14 amino acids. DNA for the CDR3: TGTGCCAGCAGCAAGACACTTACAGCCTACGAGCAGTACTTC. Amino acid sequence: CASSKTLTAYEQYF.

The chain has TRBV11-3 and TRBJ2-3, with TRBD2 as a possible D gene (6 bases). CDR1 is SGHNT, CDR2 YENEEA, per germline. This CDR3 region has 16 residues. The V gene lost 5 bases and the J gene lost 0 bases, with 15 bases spanning the gap. Here the CDR3 DNA reads TGTGCCAGCAGCCTAACTCTTGGAGGGAGCACAGATACGCAGTATTTT. This encodes CASSLTLGGSTDTQYF.

This sequence joins TRBV2 and TRBJ2-7, with TRBD1 matching 7 bases. The CDR3 is made up of 12 amino acids. J lost 7 bases, V lost 6 bases, and 6 bases had no gene match. Per the germline V gene, CDR1 is SNHLY and CDR2 is FYNNEI. The CDR3 nucleotides are TGTGCCAGCAGAGGGACAGCTCGTGAGCAGTACTTC. Protein sequence: CASRGTAREQYF.

V and J are TRBV18 and TRBJ1-1, with 7 bases that match TRBD1. Germline CDR1 reads KGHSH; CDR2 reads LQKENI. Trimming took 6 bases from V and 6 from J; bases not matched to a gene: 7. The CDR3 totals 13 residues. The CDR3 DNA reads as TGTGCCAGCTCGCGTCAGGGGGAACCTGAAGCTTTCTTT. Residues: CASSRQGEPEAFF.

There are a few counts of this clone. V is TRBV18 and J is TRBJ1-1; D not certain. V was cut by 1 base and J by 5 bases, with 14 bases left in between. CDR1 is KGHSH, CDR2 LQKENI, per germline. The CDR3 length is 15 residues. The CDR3 loop reads CASSPRAAPTTEAFF. In nucleotides, the CDR3 is TGTGCCAGCTCACCACGTGCGGCCCCAACAACTGAAGCTTTCTTT.

The V call is TRBV5-4, the J call TRBJ1-4; 12 bases match TRBD1. Trimming removed 4 bases from V and 10 bases from J; junction bases left unmatched: 5. CDR1 is SGHNT and CDR2 is YYREEE in the germline V gene (reference sequence). The CDR3 is 14 amino acids. CDR3 loop: CASSQGQGAVKLFF. CDR3 coding DNA: TGTGCCAGCAGCCAGGGACAGGGGGCGGTAAAACTGTTTTTT.

A few counts support this clone. The rearrangement uses TRBV5-1 and TRBJ2-6; 12 nucleotides line up with TRBD2. Germline loops: CDR1 SGHRS, CDR2 YFSETQ. The V segment lost 4 bases and the J segment 1 base; nucleotides outside the gene matches: 6. This CDR3 spans 18 amino acids. CDR3 DNA sequence: TGCGCCAGCAGCGAGACTAGCGGGAGAGGGTCTGGGGCCAACGTCCTGACTTTC. It translates to CASSETSGRGSGANVLTF.

This rearrangement joins TRBV30 to TRBJ2-1, with a tentative D call TRBD2 (6 bases). This CDR3 has 16 residues. The germline V gene encodes CDR1 GTSNPN and CDR2 SVGIG (reference sequence). V shed 4 bases and J shed 5 bases, with 21 bases lying between them. CDR3 DNA sequence: TGTGCCTGGAACGCATTGGGGCGGGAAAGAAACAATGAGCAGTTCTTC. As protein: CAWNALGRERNNEQFF.

The rearrangement uses TRBV5-8 and TRBJ2-7, with a tentative D call TRBD1 (6 bases). This CDR3 has 12 residues. Germline loops: CDR1 SGHTS, CDR2 YDEGEE. V lost 4 bases, J lost 4 bases, and 9 bases lay in between. DNA for the CDR3: TGTGCCAGCAGCCCGGACAGTTACGAGCAGTACTTC. Translated: CASSPDSYEQYF.

The chain carries TRBV9 and TRBJ2-1; 11 bases map to TRBD2. The CDR3 is 16 residues long. CDR1 SGDLS and CDR2 YYNGEE come from the germline V gene. Trimming removed 4 bases from V and 8 bases from J; junction bases left unmatched: 11. The CDR3 nucleotides are TGTGCCAGCAGCCTCCGTTCTAGCGGGAGGTCCGATGAGCAGTTCTTC. It translates to CASSLRSSGRSDEQFF.

V usage is TRBV19 and J usage is TRBJ2-1; 10 nucleotides line up with TRBD2. The CDR3 extends over 14 amino acids. Germline CDR1 is LNHDA and CDR2 is SQIVND (reference sequence). The junction had 0 bases not matched to a gene; V was cut back by 2 bases and J by 5 bases. The CDR3 reads CASSILAGDNEQFF. The CDR3 DNA reads as TGTGCCAGTAGTATACTAGCGGGAGACAATGAGCAGTTCTTC.

This chain links TRBV7-8 with TRBJ2-2; perhaps TRBD1 as D (5 bases). V was shortened by 1 base and J by 8 bases, with 14 bases between the two germline ends. Germline loops: CDR1 SGHVS, CDR2 FQNEAQ. The CDR3 spans 15 residues. The DNA of the CDR3 is TGTGCCAGCAGCTTAGACTTCCGATCAGGGGGGGAGCTGTTTTTT. It yields the protein CASSLDFRSGGELFF.

V gene TRBV9 combines with J gene TRBJ2-4, with D perhaps TRBD2 (6 bases). The germline V gene encodes CDR1 SGDLS and CDR2 YYNGEE. This CDR3 spans 18 amino acids. The V end lost 0 bases, the J end lost 1 base, and 17 bases lay between the germline ends. The CDR3 is CASSVDGLTGSAKNIQYF. The CDR3 DNA is TGTGCCAGCAGCGTAGACGGACTAACGGGTTCGGCCAAAAACATTCAGTACTTC.

The chain combines TRBV2 with TRBJ2-7, with a weak D call TRBD2 (6 bases). The V gene lost 7 bases and the J gene lost 1 base, with 11 bases spanning the gap. This CDR3 comprises 13 residues. CDR1 is SNHLY and CDR2 is FYNNEI in the germline V gene. In DNA form, the CDR3 reads TGTGCCAGCACGGAGGGACGTTCCTACGAGCAGTACTTC. Protein product: CASTEGRSYEQYF. Full variable domain (missing parts from reference TRBV2 and TRBJ2-7): EPEVTQTPSHQVTQMGQEVILRCVPISNHLYFYWYRQILGQKVEFLVSFYNNEISEKSEIFDDQFSVERPDGSNFTLKIRSTKLEDSAMYFCASTEGRSYEQYFGPGTRLTVT.

The chain employs TRBV11-2 and TRBJ2-2; D is possibly TRBD2 (6 bases). Per germline, CDR1 SGHAT and CDR2 FQNNGV. The CDR3 is 16 residues long. Trimming removed 3 bases at V and 3 bases at J, with 14 bases between. The CDR3 loop is CASSFWAGRDTGELFF. For the CDR3, the DNA is TGTGCCAGCAGCTTTTGGGCGGGACGGGACACCGGGGAGCTGTTTTTT.

Details on this clone: Other DNA sequences of this sample code for an identical CDR3. The chain uses TRBV4-1 and TRBJ2-7; 8 nucleotides align to TRBD1. The germline V gene has CDR1 MGHRA and CDR2 YSYEKL. The CDR3 sequence is 13 residues long. V dropped 3 bases and J dropped 3; count of bases not matched to a gene: 1. Written as DNA, the CDR3 is TGCGCCAGCAGCCATGGACAGGGCTACGAGCAGTACTTC. This encodes CASSHGQGYEQYF.

This clone was observed many times. V is TRBV15 and J is TRBJ1-2; no clear D gene. CDR3 length: 13 amino acids. V was cut by 0 bases and J by 1 base, with 3 bases left in between. Germline V gene lookup returns CDR1 LNHNV and CDR2 YYDKDF (reference sequence). In nucleotides, the CDR3 is TGTGCCACCAGCAGAGACAGTAACTATGGCTACACCTTC. Translated, it gives CATSRDSNYGYTF.